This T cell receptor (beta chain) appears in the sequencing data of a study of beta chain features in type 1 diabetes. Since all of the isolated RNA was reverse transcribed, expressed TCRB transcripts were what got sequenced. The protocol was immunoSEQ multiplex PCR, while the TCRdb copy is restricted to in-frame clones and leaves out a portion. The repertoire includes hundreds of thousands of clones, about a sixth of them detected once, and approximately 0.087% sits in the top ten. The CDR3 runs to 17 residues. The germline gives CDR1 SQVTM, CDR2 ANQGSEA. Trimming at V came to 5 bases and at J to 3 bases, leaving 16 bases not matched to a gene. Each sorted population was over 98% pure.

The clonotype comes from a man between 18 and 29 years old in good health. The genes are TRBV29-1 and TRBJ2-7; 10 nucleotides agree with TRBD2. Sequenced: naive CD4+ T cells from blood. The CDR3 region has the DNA TGCAGCGTTTGGACTAGCGGTAGTGCCCGTCAACACTACGAGCAGTACTTC. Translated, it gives CSVWTSGSARQHYEQYF.